The subject of this entry is one T cell receptor beta chain. Germline V gene lookup returns CDR1 ENHRY and CDR2 SYGVKD. The CDR3 sequence is 13 residues long. The ends were cut back, 2 bases at V and 5 bases at J, with 9 bases in the middle. The data were obtained in a study of OX40 agonist ivuxolimab in advanced cancers. Looking at the study overall: The dose-escalation cohort was about 83% male, with a mean age of 60 years, ranging roughly 20 to 90.

Here immunoSEQ multiplex PCR was the method, and the copy in TCRdb shows in-frame clones only, minus some. The table has roughly 34,000 clones, approximately 80% seen once. The source is an adult with an advanced solid tumor such as melanoma, head and neck, liver or kidney cancer. The rearrangement uses TRBV10-3 and TRBJ2-5; D gene uncertain. The input for sequencing was CD4+ or CD8+ T cells sorted from blood, taken in a trial of the OX40 agonist ivuxolimab. Here the CDR3 DNA reads TGTGCCATCAGTGAGAAAGGTCAGGAGACCCAGTACTTC. Residues: CAISEKGQETQYF.